A selection of T cell receptor beta chains follows, all from one sample in a study of blood T cell repertoires in COVID-19. Profiled with immunoSEQ multiplex PCR; TCRdb holds only in-frame clones, not every one. The sample includes a few hundred thousand clones, 70% to 90% of them seen just once. The sequencing sample was made of peripheral blood. The source is a woman aged 25 to 39 with COVID-19, enrolled during active disease. CDR3s include the opening cysteine and the closing phenylalanine or tryptophan. Fields, in order: J gene, V gene, D gene, clone size, CDR3 length, CDR3 DNA, CDR3 protein. A D gene is named only where the DNA matches it firmly. Clone size is given for some rows only: seen once, a few or many times, or a class if the clone is expanded.

>TRBJ1-1|TRBV27|TRBD1|NA|14
TGTGCCAGCAATACAGGGACAGCCAACACTGAAGCTTTCTTT
CASNTGTANTEAFF
>TRBJ2-2|TRBV15|NA|NA|15
TGTGCCACCAGCAGAGATAGGTCAGGGTTTGGGGAGCTGTTTTTT
CATSRDRSGFGELFF
>TRBJ2-1|TRBV6-5|NA|NA|11
TGTGCCAGCTTCTCGGGATATGAGCAGTTCTTC
CASFSGYEQFF
>TRBJ2-7|TRBV7-9|TRBD2|once|14
TGTGCCAGCAGCTCGGGACTAGCGGTTGGGGAGCAGTACTTC
CASSSGLAVGEQYF
>TRBJ1-4|TRBV5-1|NA|NA|14
TGCGCCAGCAGTGAGGAGGGACTAAGTGAAAAACTGTTTTTT
CASSEEGLSEKLFF
>TRBJ1-6|TRBV6-6|TRBD1|NA|13
TGTGCCAGCAGTATGACAGGGGACTCACCCCTCCACTTT
CASSMTGDSPLHF
>TRBJ1-1|TRBV19|TRBD1|once|17
TGTGCCAGTAGTGAGGTCTCCGCGACAGGGGCCTACACTGAAGCTTTCTTT
CASSEVSATGAYTEAFF
>TRBJ2-5|TRBV18|TRBD2|once|14
TGTGCCAGCTCACCGGAGGCGGGAGGCGAGACCCAGTACTTC
CASSPEAGGETQYF
>TRBJ2-3|TRBV29-1|TRBD2|NA|15
TGCAGCGTTGGAACCCTAGCGGGATTCACAGATACGCAGTATTTT
CSVGTLAGFTDTQYF
>TRBJ1-1|TRBV29-1|NA|NA|14
TGCAGCGTCCCGGGGGGACCCTTGAACACTGAAGCTTTCTTT
CSVPGGPLNTEAFF
>TRBJ1-1|TRBV5-6|TRBD1|NA|15
TGTGCCAGCAGCTTGGGGACAGGGGGTGGAACTGAAGCTTTCTTT
CASSLGTGGGTEAFF
>TRBJ2-7|TRBV10-2|TRBD2|NA|12
TGCGCCAGCAGTCATAGCGGGTACGAGCAGTACTTC
CASSHSGYEQYF
>TRBJ1-2|TRBV28|NA|few|13
TGTGCCAGCAGTTTACTTAGTGACTATGGCTACACCTTC
CASSLLSDYGYTF
>TRBJ2-7|TRBV4-1|TRBD2|NA|16
TGCGCCAGCAGCCAAGAGGAGGCTAGCGGGAGTAGCGAGCAGTACTTC
CASSQEEASGSSEQYF
>TRBJ2-1|TRBV28|NA|NA|16
TGTGCCAGCAGTTTATGGGGGGCGCGTCGCCCCAATGAGCAGTTCTTC
CASSLWGARRPNEQFF
>TRBJ2-1|TRBV28|NA|NA|14
TGTGCCAGCAGTGTCGGGACACATTACAATGAGCAGTTCTTC
CASSVGTHYNEQFF
>TRBJ1-1|TRBV12-5|TRBD1|NA|15
TGTGCTAGTGGTTTGGGGACAGGGATGAACACTGAAGCTTTCTTT
CASGLGTGMNTEAFF
>TRBJ1-6|TRBV6-5|TRBD1|NA|14
TGTGCCAGCAGCCGGGACAGATATAATTCACCCCTCCACTTT
CASSRDRYNSPLHF
>TRBJ2-7|TRBV2|TRBD2|once|13
TGTGCCAGCAGTTCGACTAGCGTGCACGAGCAGTACTTC
CASSSTSVHEQYF
>TRBJ2-1|TRBV7-2|NA|NA|17
TGTGCCAGCAGCTTAGCCGGCCCCCAGGGCCCCTACAATGAGCAGTTCTTC
CASSLAGPQGPYNEQFF
>TRBJ2-1|TRBV27|NA|NA|13
TGTGCCACCCGGGAGACGAACTACAATGAGCAGTTCTTC
CATRETNYNEQFF
>TRBJ1-1|TRBV5-4|TRBD1|once|15
TGTGCCAGCAGCTTCAGGACAGGGGGGGGCCAAGCACCTTTCTTT
CASSFRTGGGQAPFF
>TRBJ1-1|TRBV6-1|TRBD1|NA|14
TGTGCCAGCAGTGATCGACAGGGTAACACTGAAGCTTTCTTT
CASSDRQGNTEAFF
>TRBJ1-3|TRBV7-2|TRBD1|NA|16
TGTGCCAGCAGCCAAGGACAGGGGGCTGCTGGAAACACCATATATTTT
CASSQGQGAAGNTIYF
>TRBJ2-1|TRBV5-1|NA|NA|16
TGCGCCAGCAGTTTTTCAGGGATCCTATCCTACAATGAGCAGTTCTTC
CASSFSGILSYNEQFF
>TRBJ2-1|TRBV6-5|TRBD1|NA|14
TGTGCCAGCAGTTACAGGACAGGGGGCGTTGAGCAGTTCTTC
CASSYRTGGVEQFF
>TRBJ2-1|TRBV7-3|TRBD2|NA|13
TGTGCCAGCAGCTCTAGCGGGAGGAATGAGCAGTTCTTC
CASSSSGRNEQFF
>TRBJ1-1|TRBV6-2/TRBV6-3|TRBD1|NA|17
TGTGCCAGCAGCCCCAATATGGGACAGGTCATGAACACTGAAGCTTTCTTT
CASSPNMGQVMNTEAFF
>TRBJ2-2|TRBV11-2|TRBD2|once|17
TGTGCCAGCAGCGGAGGACTAGCGGGAACGAACACCGGGGAGCTGTTTTTT
CASSGGLAGTNTGELFF
>TRBJ2-7|TRBV3-1/TRBV3-2|NA|NA|14
TGTGCCAGCAGCCAAGATCCGGGGTCCTACGAGCAGTACTTC
CASSQDPGSYEQYF
>TRBJ1-2|TRBV7-2|NA|NA|17
TGTGCCAGCAGCTTAGCGCTTGCTGTGGGAGCTAACTATGGCTACACCTTC
CASSLALAVGANYGYTF
>TRBJ2-5|TRBV4-1|TRBD2|NA|17
TGCGCCAGCAGCCAAGTGGGCGGACTAGCGGGTTTAGAGACCCAGTACTTC
CASSQVGGLAGLETQYF
>TRBJ2-1|TRBV3-1/TRBV3-2|TRBD2|NA|15
TGTGCCAGCAGCCAATTACTAGCGGAGGGAAATGAGCAGTTCTTC
CASSQLLAEGNEQFF
>TRBJ2-7|TRBV9|TRBD1|NA|14
TGTGCCAGCAGCGCCATGGACAGGGGGCTCGAGCAGTACTTC
CASSAMDRGLEQYF
>TRBJ1-1|TRBV5-1|NA|NA|13
TGCGCCAGCAGTCAGTCAGTGAACACTGAAGCTTTCTTT
CASSQSVNTEAFF
>TRBJ1-2|TRBV28|NA|NA|11
TGTGCCAGCAGCGGTCCCGGTGGCTACACCTTC
CASSGPGGYTF
>TRBJ1-6|TRBV9|TRBD1|NA|15
TGTGCCAGCAGCCCAACAGGGGGGGTGGATTCACCCCTCCACTTT
CASSPTGGVDSPLHF
>TRBJ1-1|TRBV7-9|NA|NA|13
TGTGCCAGCAGCTTAGGGGCAGGGGCCCCAGCTTTCTTT
CASSLGAGAPAFF
>TRBJ2-1|TRBV24-1|TRBD2|NA|15
TGTGCCACCTCAGAGCCGGCTAGCGGGAGAAATGAGCAGTTCTTC
CATSEPASGRNEQFF
>TRBJ2-2|TRBV30|NA|NA|15
TGTGCCTGGAGTGTATTAGTATGGAACACCGGGGAGCTGTTTTTT
CAWSVLVWNTGELFF
>TRBJ2-5|TRBV5-6|NA|NA|16
TGTGCCAGCAGCCAAAATCTAGCCCCAGAAGGAGAGACCCAGTACTTC
CASSQNLAPEGETQYF
>TRBJ2-5|TRBV5-1|NA|NA|14
TGCGCCAGCAGCTTCCCCCTAAGACTAGAGACCCAGTACTTC
CASSFPLRLETQYF
>TRBJ1-1|TRBV19|NA|NA|13
TGTGCCAGTAGTATAGCCCCAGGCCGTGAAGCTTTCTTT
CASSIAPGREAFF
>TRBJ1-5|TRBV7-9|TRBD1|NA|14
TGTGCCAGCAGCTTGGGACAGGGTGGTCAGCCCCAGCATTTT
CASSLGQGGQPQHF
>TRBJ2-7|TRBV28|NA|once|14
TGTGCCAGCCACTTCGCAGGGGCGACCTACGAGCAGTACTTC
CASHFAGATYEQYF
>TRBJ2-7|TRBV16|TRBD1|NA|17
TGTGCCAGCAGCCAAAGGGGACCGGGACAGGGGGAGGACGAGCAGTACTTC
CASSQRGPGQGEDEQYF
>TRBJ2-3|TRBV5-1|TRBD2|NA|16
TGCGCCAGCAGCGATCGACTAGCGGGAGAAGTGAATACGCAGTATTTT
CASSDRLAGEVNTQYF
>TRBJ2-1|TRBV5-1|NA|NA|16
TGCGCCAGCAGCTTGAACGAGGGGGGGGCCTACAATGAGCAGTTCTTC
CASSLNEGGAYNEQFF
>TRBJ2-5|TRBV5-6|TRBD1|NA|15
TGTGCCAGCAGCTTGGCGGGACAGGGGCGAGAGACCCAGTACTTC
CASSLAGQGRETQYF
>TRBJ2-1|TRBV5-4|NA|NA|15
TGTGCCAGCAGCTTGGGACTAGTGGGCCGCAATGAGCAGTTCTTC
CASSLGLVGRNEQFF
>TRBJ2-1|TRBV25-1|TRBD2|NA|16
TGTGCCAGCAGTGCCCCGGGACTAGCGGGCAACAATGAGCAGTTCTTC
CASSAPGLAGNNEQFF
>TRBJ1-6|TRBV30|NA|NA|14
TGTGCCTGGACGGGGTCTCTGAATAATTCACCCCTCCACTTT
CAWTGSLNNSPLHF
>TRBJ2-7|TRBV6-5|TRBD1|NA|16
TGTGCCAGCAGTTACCTCGGCAGGGGGCTTTCCTACGAGCAGTACTTC
CASSYLGRGLSYEQYF
>TRBJ2-7|TRBV6-5|TRBD2|NA|15
TGTGCCACCCAACGGGGGGGAGGGTCGGCCTACGAGCAGTACTTC
CATQRGGGSAYEQYF
>TRBJ2-3|TRBV9|NA|few|16
TGTGCCAGCAGCGTAGGCGGTTCTGACCTCACAGATACGCAGTATTTT
CASSVGGSDLTDTQYF